Listed here are 20 T cell receptor beta chains from one sample, sequenced in a study of human T cells and chemical hapten exposure. Time point of the sample: pre-sensitization, week 0. Treatment of the sample: therapeutic diphenylcyclopropenone sensitization with weekly scalp DPC. TCRdb analysed the RACE reads with MiXCR anew, one entry per CDR3 protein. Among roughly 380,000 distinct CDR3 sequences listed, roughly 5% were seen once. Specimen: whole blood, collected in connection with sensitization to the hapten diphenylcyclopropenone (DPC). The receptor set was obtained from a woman in her forties or fifties with alopecia areata. Some clones in this sample may be carry-over from other donors' samples.

This clonotype was detected ten times or more. CDR3 sequence (DNA): TGCAGCGTCCAAGCGGGATTCGAGCAGTACTTC. Translating gives CSVQAGFEQYF. This chain connects TRBV29-1 to TRBJ2-7, with 7 bases aligning to TRBD2. V trimming: 6 bases; J trimming: 6 bases; junction bases outside the gene matches: 5. The CDR3 is 11 residues long. Germline V lookup: CDR1 SQVTM, CDR2 ANQGSEA.

This clonotype was seen at least ten times. J is TRBJ2-3 and V is TRBV29-1; 9 positions agree with TRBD2. V trimming: 2 bases; J trimming: 11 bases; junction bases outside the gene matches: 14. CDR1 and CDR2 (germline): SQVTM, ANQGSEA. The CDR3 totals 15 residues. CDR3 in DNA: TGCAGCGTTGAATGGGCTAGCGGGGTCGTCCAGGAGCAGTATTTT. Translating it yields CSVEWASGVVQEQYF.

This clonotype appeared a few times. The chain has TRBV7-9 and TRBJ2-7; D call uncertain. Trimming removed 7 bases from V and 0 bases from J, with 13 bases in between. CDR1 is SEHNR and CDR2 is FQNEAQ in the germline V gene (reference sequence). The CDR3 covers 14 residues. The CDR3: CASNMDRSSYEQYF. The CDR3 DNA follows: TGTGCCAGCAACATGGACCGCAGCTCCTACGAGCAGTACTTC. Together with reference TRBV7-9 and TRBJ2-7, the CDR3 gives the full variable domain: DTGVSQNPRHKITKRGQNVTFRCDPISEHNRLYWYRQTLGQGPEFLTYFQNEAQLEKSRLLSDRFSAERPKGSFSTLEIQRTEQGDSAMYLCASNMDRSSYEQYFGPGTRLTVT.

This clonotype was found many times. The chain joins TRBV29-1 to TRBJ2-1; 12 bases match TRBD2. CDR1 and CDR2 from the germline V gene are SQVTM and ANQGSEA. After removal of 7 bases from V and 5 bases from J, the junction contained 3 bases not matched to a gene. The CDR3 covers 13 residues. DNA of the CDR3: TGCAGCGGCGGACTAGCGGGGCACAATGAGCAGTTCTTC. Its protein product is CSGGLAGHNEQFF.

This clonotype was observed a few times. The gene calls are TRBV27 and TRBJ1-1; 8 bases fit TRBD1. Per germline, CDR1 MNHEY and CDR2 SMNVEV (reference sequence). With V trimmed by 6 bases and J by 5 bases, 5 bases remained unmatched. This CDR3 is 13 amino acids long. CDR3 region: CASRYRGGTEAFF. CDR3 bases: TGTGCCAGCAGATACAGGGGGGGAACTGAAGCTTTCTTT.

This clonotype was seen only a few times. The chain uses TRBV7-9 and TRBJ1-5; D is unresolved. With 6 bases removed from V and 1 base from J, the gap between germline ends came to 13 bases. From germline, CDR1 is SEHNR and CDR2 FQNEAQ (reference sequence). The CDR3 has 15 amino acids. The CDR3, as DNA: TGTGCCAGCAGTCTCGACGTTGGAAGCAATCAGCCCCAGCATTTT. Its translation is CASSLDVGSNQPQHF.

This clonotype was counted many times. The chain employs TRBV7-8 and TRBJ2-7; D gene ambiguous. V lost 8 bases to trimming and J lost 0 bases, with 14 bases between them. CDR3 length: 14 amino acids. Germline V gene lookup returns CDR1 SGHVS and CDR2 FQNEAQ. The CDR3 here is CASLPISSSYEQYF. The CDR3 nucleotides are TGTGCCAGCCTTCCCATCAGCTCCTCCTACGAGCAGTACTTC.

V gene TRBV29-1 combines with J gene TRBJ2-1, with D maybe TRBD2 (6 bases). The V and J ends lost 3 bases and 6 bases respectively, with 9 bases between them. CDR3 length equals 12 residues. Per germline, CDR1 SQVTM and CDR2 ANQGSEA. The CDR3 DNA reads TGCAGCGTTGAGGGACTGATCAATGAGCAGTTCTTC. It codes for CSVEGLINEQFF.

This clonotype was observed a few times. V and J are TRBV7-9 and TRBJ1-6, with a weak D call TRBD1 (5 bases). The CDR3 covers 15 residues. The germline V gene encodes CDR1 SEHNR and CDR2 FQNEAQ (reference sequence). Trimming took 3 bases from V and 7 from J, leaving 13 bases between them. The CDR3 is CASSLEGLGNSPLHF. Here the CDR3 DNA reads TGTGCCAGCAGCTTGGAGGGGCTGGGCAATTCACCCCTCCACTTT.

This clonotype appeared a few times. A clone one base away is much larger, so this may be a read error. The chain combines TRBV6-2 or TRBV6-3 with TRBJ2-5; no clear D gene. The germline gives CDR1 MNHEY, CDR2 SVGEGT. The CDR3 consists of 12 residues. Trimming stripped 5 bases from V and 1 base from J, with 5 bases between. The CDR3 nucleotides are TGTGCCAGCAGTGCCCTCCAAGAGACCCAGTACTTC. It is translated as CASSALQETQYF.

The table lists this clonotype with a count of one. The chain carries TRBV4-3 and TRBJ1-2; D perhaps matches TRBD1 (5 bases). V was cut by 1 base and J by 2 bases, with 11 bases left in between. This CDR3 contains 15 residues. The germline CDR1 and CDR2 sequences are LGHNA and YSLEER. The CDR3 loop is CASSQVTGANYGYTF. CDR3 coding DNA: TGCGCCAGCAGCCAAGTCACAGGAGCGAACTATGGCTACACCTTC.

This clonotype has at least ten counts. J is TRBJ2-3 and V is TRBV5-1; tentatively, D is TRBD1 or TRBD2 (5 bases each). The CDR3 consists of 16 residues. Germline CDR1 reads SGHRS; CDR2 reads YFSETQ. V was trimmed by 4 bases and J by 0 bases, leaving 15 bases between them. The DNA of the CDR3 is TGCGCCAGCAGCCTGAGAAGCGGACACAGCACAGATACGCAGTATTTT. Protein sequence: CASSLRSGHSTDTQYF.

This clonotype has only a few counts. The chain combines TRBV6-4 with TRBJ1-3, with unresolved D. Per the germline V gene, CDR1 is MRHNA and CDR2 is SNTAGT. The CDR3 totals 12 residues. V dropped 1 base and J dropped 4 bases, with 2 bases sitting between them. This CDR3 is CASSDWGNTIYF. As DNA, the CDR3 is TGTGCCAGCAGTGACTGGGGAAACACCATATATTTT.

This chain uses TRBV21-1 with TRBJ2-7; TRBD1, the table's D call, was not compared with the DNA. TRBV21-1 is a pseudogene. This CDR3 comprises 19 residues. The CDR3 sequence: CASSKWRTGMRRRLYEQYF. The CDR3 coding sequence is TGTGCCAGCAGCAAATGGCGGACAGGGATGAGACGGAGGCTCTACGAGCAGTACTTC.

In this sample, this clonotype turned up many times. The chain uses TRBV3-1 and TRBJ2-1, with D possibly TRBD1 on 7 matching bases. V was cut by 0 bases and J by 9 bases, with 9 bases left in between. CDR3 length: 13 amino acids. CDR1 and CDR2 (germline): LGHDT, YNNKEL (reference sequence). The CDR3 nucleotides are TGTGCCAGCAGCCAAGATCAGGGGGGTGAGCAGTTCTTC. Residues: CASSQDQGGEQFF.

The rearrangement links TRBV12-5 to TRBJ1-2; D is unclear. Trimming took off 8 bases at V and 4 bases at J, with 17 bases between the two ends. The CDR3 is made up of 14 amino acids. CDR1 and CDR2 from the germline V gene are LGHNT and FRNRAP. The CDR3 DNA sequence: TGTGCTAGTTCGCGGGGAAGGGCTGGCTATGGCTACACCTTC. Its translation is CASSRGRAGYGYTF.

This clonotype has a count of ten or more. This chain links TRBV14 with TRBJ2-2; D gene ambiguous. This CDR3 has 15 amino acids. Trimming stripped 0 bases from V and 8 bases from J, with 13 bases between. Germline CDR1 and CDR2: SGHDN and FVKESK. This CDR3 is CASSQDHPFLGELFF. DNA of the CDR3: TGTGCCAGCAGCCAAGATCACCCCTTCCTAGGGGAGCTGTTTTTT.

This clonotype was seen repeatedly, ten times or more. V usage is TRBV10-3 and J usage is TRBJ1-2, with 9 bases aligning to TRBD1. The CDR3 is 15 residues long. V lost 0 bases to trimming and J lost 10 bases; unmatched junction nucleotides: 9. From germline, CDR1 is ENHRY and CDR2 SYGVKD. CDR3 protein: CAISESLETGGFYTF. In nucleotides, the CDR3 is TGTGCCATCAGTGAGTCTCTCGAGACAGGGGGATTCTACACCTTC.

This clonotype came up many times. V is TRBV20-1 and J is TRBJ2-7; 7 bases map to TRBD1. CDR3 length equals 13 residues. From germline, CDR1 is DFQATT and CDR2 SNEGSKA (reference sequence). The V and J ends lost 3 bases and 2 bases, in that order; junction bases with no gene match: 4. The CDR3 sequence is CSARGTATYEQYF. CDR3 DNA: TGCAGTGCTAGGGGGACAGCCACCTACGAGCAGTACTTC.

This clonotype occurred many times. The chain recombines TRBV7-2 with TRBJ2-5; no definite D call. The CDR3 is 14 amino acids. The V gene's germline CDR1 is SGHTA and CDR2 FQGNSA. V lost 6 bases and J lost 4, with 15 bases in between. The CDR3 DNA is TGTGCCAGCAGTCTTAGACGAAACGTAGAGACCCAGTACTTC. Translated, it gives CASSLRRNVETQYF.